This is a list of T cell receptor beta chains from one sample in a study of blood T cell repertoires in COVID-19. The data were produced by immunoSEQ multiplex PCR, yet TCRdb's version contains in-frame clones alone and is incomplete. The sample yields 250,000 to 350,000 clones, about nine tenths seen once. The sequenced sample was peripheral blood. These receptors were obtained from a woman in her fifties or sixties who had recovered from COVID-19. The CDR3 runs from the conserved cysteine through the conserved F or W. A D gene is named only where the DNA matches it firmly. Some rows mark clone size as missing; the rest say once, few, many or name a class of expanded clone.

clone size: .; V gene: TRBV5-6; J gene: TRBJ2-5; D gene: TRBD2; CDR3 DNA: TGTGCCAGCAGCTCCTTAGCGGGAGCGGGAGAGACCCAGTACTTC; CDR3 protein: CASSSLAGAGETQYF
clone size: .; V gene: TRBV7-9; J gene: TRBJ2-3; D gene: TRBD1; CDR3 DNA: TGTGCCAGCTCCGGCCGGGACAGGTGGGGGTTCGGAACAGATACGCAGTATTTT; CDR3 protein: CASSGRDRWGFGTDTQYF
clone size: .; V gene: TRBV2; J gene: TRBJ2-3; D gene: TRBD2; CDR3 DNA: TGTGCCAGCAGTGAAGTGGTGACTAGCGGGGGGCGACAAAGAACGCAGTATTTT; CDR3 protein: CASSEVVTSGGRQRTQYF
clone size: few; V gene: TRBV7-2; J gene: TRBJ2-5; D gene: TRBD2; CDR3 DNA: TGTGCCAGCAGCTTAGGTGCAAGCGGGGGAAGAGGGGAGACCCAGTACTTC; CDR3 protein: CASSLGASGGRGETQYF
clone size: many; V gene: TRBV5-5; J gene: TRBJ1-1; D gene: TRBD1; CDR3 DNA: TGTGCCAGCAGCCTATCCGGGACAGCAATGGGCACTGAAGCTTTCTTT; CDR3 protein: CASSLSGTAMGTEAFF
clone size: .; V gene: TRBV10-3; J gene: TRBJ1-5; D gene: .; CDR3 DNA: TGTGCCATCAGTGAGTCCAGGGTGTTGCAGCCCCAGCATTTT; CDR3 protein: CAISESRVLQPQHF
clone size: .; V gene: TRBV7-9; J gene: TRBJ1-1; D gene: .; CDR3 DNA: TGTGCCAGCAGCTCACCACAGAGTGAAGCTTTCTTT; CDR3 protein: CASSSPQSEAFF
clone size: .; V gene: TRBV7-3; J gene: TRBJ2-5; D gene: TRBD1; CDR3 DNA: TGTGCCAGCAGCCCGACAGGGGACCATAGGGAGACCCAGTACTTC; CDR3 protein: CASSPTGDHRETQYF
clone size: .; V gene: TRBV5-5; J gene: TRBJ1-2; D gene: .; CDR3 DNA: TGTGCCAGCAGCTTGAGCCTGTATGGCTACACCTTC; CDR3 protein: CASSLSLYGYTF
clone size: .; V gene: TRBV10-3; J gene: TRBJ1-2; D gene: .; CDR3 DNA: TGTGCCATAGCTTCTACCAACTATGGCTACACCTTC; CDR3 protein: CAIASTNYGYTF
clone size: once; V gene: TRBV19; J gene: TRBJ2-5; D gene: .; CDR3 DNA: TGTGCCAGTAGTATCCAAGTACTGGGCCGAGAGACCCAGTACTTC; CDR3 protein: CASSIQVLGRETQYF